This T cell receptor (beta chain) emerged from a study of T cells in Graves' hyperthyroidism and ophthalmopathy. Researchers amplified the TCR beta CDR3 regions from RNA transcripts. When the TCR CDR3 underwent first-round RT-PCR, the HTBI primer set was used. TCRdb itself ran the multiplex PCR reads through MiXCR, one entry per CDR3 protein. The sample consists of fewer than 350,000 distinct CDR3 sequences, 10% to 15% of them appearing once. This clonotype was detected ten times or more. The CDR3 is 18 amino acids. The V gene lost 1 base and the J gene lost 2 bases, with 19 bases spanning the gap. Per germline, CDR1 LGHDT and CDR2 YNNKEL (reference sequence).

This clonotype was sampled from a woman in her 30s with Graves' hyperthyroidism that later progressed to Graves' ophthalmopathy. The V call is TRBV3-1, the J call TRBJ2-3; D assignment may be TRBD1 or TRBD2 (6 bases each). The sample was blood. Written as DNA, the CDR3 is TGTGCCAGCAGCCAAGTCTTTGGGGGGCGGTTAGACACAGATACGCAGTATTTT. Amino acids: CASSQVFGGRLDTDTQYF.